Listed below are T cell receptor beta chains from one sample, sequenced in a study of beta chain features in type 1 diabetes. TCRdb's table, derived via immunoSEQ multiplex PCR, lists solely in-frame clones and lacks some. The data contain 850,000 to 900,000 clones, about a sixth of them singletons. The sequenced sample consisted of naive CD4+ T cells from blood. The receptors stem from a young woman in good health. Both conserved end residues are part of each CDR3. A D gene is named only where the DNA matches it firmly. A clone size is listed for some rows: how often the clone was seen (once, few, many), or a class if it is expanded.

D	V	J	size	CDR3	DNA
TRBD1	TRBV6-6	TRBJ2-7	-	CASRGTGLSYEQYF	TGTGCCAGCAGGGGGACAGGACTCTCCTACGAGCAGTACTTC
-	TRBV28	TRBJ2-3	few	CASSLGRGLTDTQYF	TGTGCCAGCAGTTTGGGCCGCGGACTCACAGATACGCAGTATTTT
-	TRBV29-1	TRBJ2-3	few	CSVEIPWGATDTQYF	TGCAGCGTTGAGATACCATGGGGGGCCACAGATACGCAGTATTTT
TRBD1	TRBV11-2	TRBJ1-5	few	CASSLRDRNQPQHF	TGTGCCAGCAGCTTAAGGGACAGAAATCAGCCCCAGCATTTT
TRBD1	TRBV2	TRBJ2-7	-	CASTGGPRGSYEQYF	TGTGCCAGCACAGGGGGACCCCGCGGCTCCTACGAGCAGTACTTC
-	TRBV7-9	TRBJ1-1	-	CASSSTDGNTEAFF	TGTGCCAGCAGCTCCACGGACGGGAACACTGAAGCTTTCTTT
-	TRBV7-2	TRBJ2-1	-	CASSLQRSYNEQFF	TGTGCCAGCAGCTTACAACGCTCCTACAATGAGCAGTTCTTC
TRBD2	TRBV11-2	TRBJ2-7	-	CASSNPLAGAPYEQYF	TGTGCCAGCAGCAATCCTCTAGCGGGAGCGCCCTACGAGCAGTACTTC
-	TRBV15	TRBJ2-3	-	CATSRDLTTDTQYF	TGTGCCACCAGCAGAGATCTCACCACAGATACGCAGTATTTT
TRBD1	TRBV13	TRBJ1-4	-	CASSLLTGGGGNEKLFF	TGTGCCAGCAGCTTATTGACAGGGGGCGGTGGTAATGAAAAACTGTTTTTT
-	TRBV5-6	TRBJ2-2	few	CASSLRTYGELFF	TGTGCCAGCAGCTTACGGACATACGGGGAGCTGTTTTTT
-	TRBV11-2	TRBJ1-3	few	CASSLGSGNTIYF	TGTGCCAGCAGCCTGGGTTCTGGAAACACCATATATTTT
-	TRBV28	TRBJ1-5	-	CASSPLIPIQPQHF	TGTGCCAGCAGTCCTCTGATACCGATCCAGCCCCAGCATTTT
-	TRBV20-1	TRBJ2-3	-	CSVSTDTQYF	TGCAGTGTGAGCACAGATACGCAGTATTTT
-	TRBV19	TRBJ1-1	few	CASSIWENTEAFF	TGTGCCAGTAGTATCTGGGAGAACACTGAAGCTTTCTTT
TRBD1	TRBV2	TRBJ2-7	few	CASATGGPYEQYF	TGTGCCAGCGCTACAGGGGGTCCCTACGAGCAGTACTTC
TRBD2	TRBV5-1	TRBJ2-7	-	CASSREGSYEQYF	TGCGCCAGCAGCCGGGAGGGGTCCTACGAGCAGTACTTC
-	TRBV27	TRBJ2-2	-	CASSLLQGLVGELFF	TGTGCCAGCAGTTTACTCCAGGGCTTGGTCGGGGAGCTGTTTTTT
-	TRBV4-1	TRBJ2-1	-	CASSLLYNEQFF	TGCGCCAGCAGCCTCCTGTACAATGAGCAGTTCTTC
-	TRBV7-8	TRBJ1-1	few	CASSSKRTRRTEAFF	TGTGCCAGCAGCTCCAAACGTACACGCAGGACTGAAGCTTTCTTT
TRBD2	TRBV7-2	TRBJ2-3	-	CASSLAGGTSGYTDTQYF	TGTGCCAGCAGCTTAGCTGGTGGGACTAGCGGGTACACAGATACGCAGTATTTT
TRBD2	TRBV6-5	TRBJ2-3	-	CASSSLAGRVDTQYF	TGTGCCAGCAGCTCACTAGCGGGAAGGGTTGATACGCAGTATTTT
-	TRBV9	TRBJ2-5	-	CASSQFEGTQYF	TGTGCCAGCAGCCAATTTGAGGGGACCCAGTACTTC
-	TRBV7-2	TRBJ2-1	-	CASSSERNEQFF	TGTGCCAGCAGCTCTGAACGCAATGAGCAGTTCTTC
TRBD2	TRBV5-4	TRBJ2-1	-	CASSNPGGRPVNEQFF	TGTGCCAGCAGCAACCCCGGCGGGAGGCCTGTCAATGAGCAGTTCTTC
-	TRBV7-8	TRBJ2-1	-	CASSLIEGRDYNEQFF	TGTGCCAGCAGCTTAATCGAGGGCAGGGACTACAATGAGCAGTTCTTC
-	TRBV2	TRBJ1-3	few	CASTGHSGNTIYF	TGTGCCAGCACAGGGCACTCTGGAAACACCATATATTTT
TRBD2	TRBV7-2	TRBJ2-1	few	CASSLTSGTYNEQFF	TGTGCCAGCAGCTTAACTAGCGGGACATACAATGAGCAGTTCTTC
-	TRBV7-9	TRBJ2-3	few	CASRPSRTDTQYF	TGTGCCAGCCGGCCGAGTCGCACAGATACGCAGTATTTT
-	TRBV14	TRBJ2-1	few	CASSHQPYEQFF	TGTGCCAGCAGCCATCAACCCTATGAGCAGTTCTTC
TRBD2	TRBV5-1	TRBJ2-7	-	CASGELAALVEQYF	TGCGCCAGCGGCGAACTAGCGGCCCTTGTTGAGCAGTACTTC
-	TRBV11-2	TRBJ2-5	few	CASSFRTGQETQYF	TGTGCCAGCAGCTTCCGCACAGGTCAAGAGACCCAGTACTTC
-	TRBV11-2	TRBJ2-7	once	CASSLDGPYYEQYF	TGTGCCAGCAGCCTAGACGGGCCCTACTACGAGCAGTACTTC
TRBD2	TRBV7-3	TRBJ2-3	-	CASSPRTSGTTQYF	TGTGCCAGCAGCCCTAGGACTAGCGGGACCACGCAGTATTTT
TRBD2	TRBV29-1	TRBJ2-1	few	CSAKGLAGNLNEQFF	TGCAGCGCCAAAGGACTAGCGGGCAATCTCAATGAGCAGTTCTTC
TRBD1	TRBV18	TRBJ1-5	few	CASSMDREQPQHF	TGTGCCAGCTCTATGGACAGGGAACAGCCCCAGCATTTT
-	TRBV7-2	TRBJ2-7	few	CASSLQGGSYEQYF	TGTGCCAGCAGCCTACAGGGGGGGTCCTACGAGCAGTACTTC
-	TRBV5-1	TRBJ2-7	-	CASSLDSRSYEQYF	TGCGCCAGCAGCCTAGACTCGCGCTCCTACGAGCAGTACTTC
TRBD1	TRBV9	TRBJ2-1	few	CASSEHGTGFAGSYNEQFF	TGTGCCAGCAGCGAGCACGGGACAGGGTTCGCGGGCTCCTACAATGAGCAGTTCTTC
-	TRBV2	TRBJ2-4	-	CASTRIGNIQYF	TGTGCCAGCACCCGGATTGGAAACATTCAGTACTTC
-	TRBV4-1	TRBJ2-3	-	CASSQGRGYTDTQYF	TGCGCCAGCAGCCAAGGGCGAGGGTACACAGATACGCAGTATTTT
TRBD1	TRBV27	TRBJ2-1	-	CASRGGTGSYNEQFF	TGTGCCAGCAGGGGCGGGACAGGCTCCTACAATGAGCAGTTCTTC
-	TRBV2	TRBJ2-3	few	CASSVTDTQYF	TGTGCCAGCAGTGTTACAGATACGCAGTATTTT
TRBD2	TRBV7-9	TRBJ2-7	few	CASSPGTSGSTYEQYF	TGTGCCAGCAGTCCCGGGACTAGCGGGAGTACTTACGAGCAGTACTTC
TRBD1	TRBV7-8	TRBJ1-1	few	CASSLARRQGAEAFF	TGTGCCAGCAGCTTAGCGAGGAGACAGGGGGCTGAAGCTTTCTTT
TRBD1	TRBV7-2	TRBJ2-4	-	CASSLALDRLAKNIQYF	TGTGCCAGCAGCTTAGCGTTGGACAGGCTAGCCAAAAACATTCAGTACTTC
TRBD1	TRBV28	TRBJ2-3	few	CASSQWQGVGTDTQYF	TGTGCCAGCAGTCAATGGCAGGGGGTTGGCACAGATACGCAGTATTTT
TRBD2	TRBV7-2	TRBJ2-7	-	CASSTSGSTYEQYF	TGTGCCAGCAGCACTAGCGGGAGTACCTACGAGCAGTACTTC
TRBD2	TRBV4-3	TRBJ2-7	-	CASSQDVSGNSYEQYF	TGCGCCAGCAGCCAAGATGTCAGCGGGAACTCCTACGAGCAGTACTTC
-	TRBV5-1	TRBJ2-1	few	CASSLGEQGLYNEQFF	TGCGCCAGCAGCTTGGGCGAGCAGGGGCTTTACAATGAGCAGTTCTTC
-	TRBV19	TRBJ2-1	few	CASMDSYNEQFF	TGTGCCAGTATGGACAGCTACAATGAGCAGTTCTTC
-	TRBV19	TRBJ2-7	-	CASSMSGAITYEQYF	TGTGCCAGTAGTATGTCGGGAGCAATCACCTACGAGCAGTACTTC
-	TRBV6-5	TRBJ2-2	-	CASSYYWDTGELFF	TGTGCCAGCAGTTACTATTGGGATACCGGGGAGCTGTTTTTT
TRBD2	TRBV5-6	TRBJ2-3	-	CASSKGTSGRDTQYF	TGTGCCAGCAGCAAGGGGACTAGCGGGAGGGATACGCAGTATTTT
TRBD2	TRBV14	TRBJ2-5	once	CASSQDPGTSYGTQYF	TGTGCCAGCAGCCAAGACCCCGGGACTAGTTACGGGACCCAGTACTTC